Presented here are 2 T cell receptor beta chains from one specimen sequenced in a study of CD8 T cells in ankylosing spondylitis. General observations from the study: For ankylosing spondylitis blood, a TCR beta motif of fewer than 10 highly homologous variants appeared characteristic.

TCRdb redid the calling of the 5' RACE reads with MiXCR, one entry per CDR3 protein. The sample holds 670,000 or so distinct CDR3 sequences, around 19% seen once. No antigen has been identified for these receptors. The sequenced sample was blood, either unsorted or a sorted T cell fraction (not recorded which). These receptors were taken from a male donor with ankylosing spondylitis.

This clonotype was seen ten or more times. The V and J genes are TRBV7-9 and TRBJ2-1; D is perhaps TRBD2 (5 bases). Germline V gene lookup returns CDR1 SEHNR and CDR2 FQNEAQ (reference sequence). V was cut by 5 bases and J by 0 bases, with 11 bases left in between. The CDR3 has 15 amino acids. CDR3 sequence (DNA): TGTGCCAGCAGCCCAGTAGGGAGCTCCTACAATGAGCAGTTCTTC. It yields the protein CASSPVGSSYNEQFF.

This clonotype occurred a few times. The DNA for the CDR3 is TGCGCCAGCAGCCCAGGAGATCTCACAGATACGCAGTATTTT. Translated: CASSPGDLTDTQYF. The chain employs TRBV5-1 and TRBJ2-3; D is undetermined. Germline values: CDR1 SGHRS, CDR2 YFSETQ. Trimming shortened V by 4 bases and J by 2 bases, and 11 bases separated the two germline ends. The CDR3 extends over 14 amino acids.